A single sample is the source of the 27 T cell receptor beta chains below, sequenced in a study of identical twins' blood T cells. MiXCR, run by TCRdb on the 5' RACE reads, gives a single entry per CDR3 protein. Of 300,000 to 400,000 distinct CDR3 sequences in the sample, over 25% are singletons; the top ten hold roughly 5.5%. The sequenced sample was PBMCs. The receptors shown here come from a woman between 18 and 55 years old in good health.

CDR3 sequence: CASSSQALLNTEAFF. CDR3 DNA: TGTGCCAGCAGCTCGCAGGCCCTCCTCAACACTGAAGCTTTCTTT. V and J are TRBV5-5 and TRBJ1-1, with D unresolved. The germline gives CDR1 SGHKS, CDR2 YYEKEE (reference sequence). This CDR3 comprises 15 residues. Trimming pared 3 bases from V and 2 bases from J, leaving 14 bases between. Complete variable domain (other parts from reference TRBV5-5 and TRBJ1-1): DAGVTQSPTHLIKTRGQQVTLRCSPISGHKSVSWYQQVLGQGPQFIFQYYEKEERGRGNFPDRFSARQFPNYSSELNVNALLLGDSALYLCASSSQALLNTEAFFGQGTRLTVV.

This sequence joins TRBV9 and TRBJ2-1; D remains ambiguous. The V and J ends lost 0 bases and 7 bases respectively, with 11 bases between them. Germline V CDR1 and CDR2: SGDLS, YYNGEE. This CDR3 is 14 amino acids long. CDR3: CASSVAARWNEQFF. CDR3 nucleotides: TGTGCCAGCAGCGTAGCAGCTCGGTGGAATGAGCAGTTCTTC.

The chain couples TRBV9 to TRBJ1-1; D remains unclear. The V end lost 0 bases, the J end lost 1 base, and 7 bases lay between the germline ends. The V gene's germline CDR1 is SGDLS and CDR2 YYNGEE. The CDR3 spans 14 residues. CDR3 protein: CASSVGDKNTEAFF. CDR3 DNA: TGTGCCAGCAGCGTAGGAGACAAGAACACTGAAGCTTTCTTT.

The rearrangement uses TRBV12-3 or TRBV12-4 and TRBJ1-2, with D uncertain. The V end lost 6 bases, the J end lost 5 bases, and 13 bases lay between the germline ends. The length of the CDR3 is 13 residues. CDR3 nucleotides: TGTGCCAGCAGGCCACCGGGATCATATGGCTACACCTTC. Protein sequence: CASRPPGSYGYTF.

The rearrangement uses TRBV6-5 and TRBJ1-2; TRBD1 is a possible D gene (5 bases). CDR3 size: 15 residues. Germline V CDR1 and CDR2: MNHEY, SVGAGI. The V end lost 3 bases, the J end lost 4 bases, and 15 bases lay between the germline ends. CDR3: CASSYSGTAIYGYTF. Written as DNA, the CDR3 is TGTGCCAGCAGTTATTCCGGGACGGCGATCTATGGCTACACCTTC.

This sequence joins TRBV11-2 and TRBJ2-2; D might be TRBD1 (5 bases). Germline CDR1 and CDR2: SGHAT and FQNNGV. V lost 0 bases and J lost 4, with 12 bases in between. CDR3 length equals 16 residues. The CDR3 sequence: CASSLDQGLGTGELFF. CDR3 in DNA: TGTGCCAGCAGCTTAGACCAGGGTCTAGGCACCGGGGAGCTGTTTTTT.

CDR3 sequence (DNA): TGCACAGGGGAATTGGACACTGAAGCTTTCTTT. It yields the protein CTGELDTEAFF. This chain joins TRBV20-1 and TRBJ1-1, with D perhaps TRBD1 (6 bases). The CDR3 has 11 residues. Germline CDR1 is DFQATT and CDR2 is SNEGSKA (reference sequence).

In the case of this clonotype: It may be a read error: a sequence one base away is much more abundant. V gene TRBV29-1 combines with J gene TRBJ2-3, with D hard to call. V was cut by 6 bases and J by 3 bases, with 16 bases left in between. The CDR3 extends over 14 amino acids. Germline lookup yields CDR1 SQVTM and CDR2 ANQGSEA. The DNA of the CDR3 is TGCAGCGTCCGGAACAGCTTTAGGACAGATACGCAGTATTTT. Its protein is CSVRNSFRTDTQYF.

This clonotype appeared a few times. The chain joins TRBV29-1 to TRBJ2-5; 11 bases match TRBD2. Trimming cost V 6 bases and J 5 bases; bases outside gene matches: 11. This CDR3 comprises 15 residues. CDR1 and CDR2 from the germline V gene are SQVTM and ANQGSEA. This CDR3 is CSVGLAEVRSETQYF. For the CDR3, the DNA is TGCAGCGTGGGACTAGCGGAAGTACGTTCGGAGACCCAGTACTTC. Looking up the rest from reference TRBV29-1 and TRBJ2-5 gives the full variable domain: SAVISQKPSRDICQRGTSLTIQCQVDSQVTMMFWYRQQPGQSLTLIATANQGSEATYESGFVIDKFPISRPNLTFSTLTVSNMSPEDSSIYLCSVGLAEVRSETQYFGPGTRLLVL.

Only a few counts were recorded for this clonotype. Here the CDR3 reads CSATPHSEAFF. DNA of the CDR3: TGCAGTGCTACCCCCCATTCTGAAGCTTTCTTT. The V gene is TRBV20-1, the J gene TRBJ1-1; D is ambiguous. Germline V gives CDR1 DFQATT, CDR2 SNEGSKA (reference sequence). This CDR3 region has 11 residues. The ends were cut back, 4 bases at V and 6 bases at J, with 9 bases in the middle.

The V gene is TRBV20-1, the J gene TRBJ1-2; weak D call: TRBD1 (5 bases). The CDR3 has 13 residues. The germline CDR1 and CDR2 sequences are DFQATT and SNEGSKA (reference sequence). V gave up 3 bases and J gave up 3 bases, with 11 bases separating them. The CDR3 DNA follows: TGCAGTGCTAGTGGGGGACCTTACTATGGCTACACCTTC. Translation: CSASGGPYYGYTF.

CDR3 in DNA: TGCGCCAGCAGCCTCACCGTCCAGGGGAATGAGCAGTTCTTC. Translating it yields CASSLTVQGNEQFF. This chain joins TRBV5-1 and TRBJ2-1; TRBD1 might be the D (6 bases). Germline values: CDR1 SGHRS, CDR2 YFSETQ. The CDR3 loop spans 14 amino acids. Trimming shortened V by 4 bases and J by 7 bases, and 15 bases separated the two germline ends.

This clonotype has just a few counts. The chain recombines TRBV3-1 with TRBJ1-5; the D gene is possibly TRBD1 (5 bases). This CDR3 has 15 residues. The V gene lost 4 bases and the J gene lost 1 base, with 11 bases spanning the gap. The germline CDR1 and CDR2 sequences are LGHDT and YNNKEL (reference sequence). The CDR3: CASSPGPQSNQPQHF. DNA of the CDR3: TGTGCCAGCAGCCCGGGACCCCAAAGCAATCAGCCCCAGCATTTT.

This clonotype was counted a few times. The rearrangement joins TRBV2 to TRBJ1-2, with D perhaps TRBD1 (6 bases). Germline values: CDR1 SNHLY, CDR2 FYNNEI. This CDR3 contains 14 residues. With 2 bases removed from V and 4 bases from J, the gap between germline ends came to 11 bases. The CDR3 reads CASSENRAVYGYTF. In DNA form, the CDR3 reads TGTGCCAGCAGTGAAAACAGGGCGGTCTATGGCTACACCTTC.

This clonotype was seen ten or more times. The chain uses TRBV6-6 and TRBJ2-2; tentatively, D is TRBD2 (6 bases). CDR1 and CDR2 (germline): MNHNY, SVGAGI (reference sequence). There are 14 residues in the CDR3. The V end lost 2 bases, the J end lost 4 bases, and 8 bases lay between the germline ends. The CDR3 sequence is CASSYRRGTGELFF. CDR3 bases: TGTGCCAGCAGTTACCGGAGGGGCACCGGGGAGCTGTTTTTT.

The sample holds a few counts of this clonotype. A read error may produce the germline difference seen at one junction end. The chain is built from TRBV29-1 and TRBJ2-1; the match to TRBD2 covers 8 bases. CDR1 is SQVTM, CDR2 ANQGSEA, per germline. The CDR3 has 15 residues. The CDR3, as DNA: TGCGGCGTTGAAGTTCCAACGGGGGGGTACAATGAGCAGTTCTTC. It translates to CGVEVPTGGYNEQFF.

As regards this clonotype: A junction end diverges from the germline sequence, so it may reflect a read error. CDR3 bases: TGTGCTAGTGCCCCCGAAGCAGGGGGCTACTATGACTACACCTTC. Translating it yields CASAPEAGGYYDYTF. This chain joins TRBV12-5 and TRBJ1-2, with 8 bases that match TRBD1. CDR1 is LGHNT, CDR2 FRNRAP, per germline. There are 15 residues in the CDR3.

The chain couples TRBV20-1 to TRBJ1-2; the D gene is possibly TRBD1 (6 bases). The CDR3 length is 12 residues. Germline assignment: CDR1 DFQATT and CDR2 SNEGSKA (reference sequence). V dropped 5 bases and J dropped 3 bases, with 10 bases sitting between them. DNA of the CDR3: TGCAGTGCTGTACCAGGGGACTATGGCTACACCTTC. It encodes CSAVPGDYGYTF.

In this sample, this clonotype turned up many times. The gene calls are TRBV11-2 and TRBJ1-1; D is unresolved. Trimming took off 0 bases at V and 3 bases at J, with 8 bases between the two ends. The CDR3 is 14 residues long. The V gene's germline CDR1 is SGHAT and CDR2 FQNNGV. The CDR3 region is CASSLDRSDTEAFF. The CDR3, as DNA: TGTGCCAGCAGCTTAGACCGATCGGACACTGAAGCTTTCTTT.

The chain is built from TRBV14 and TRBJ1-2; D unresolved. Germline values: CDR1 SGHDN, CDR2 FVKESK. V was cut by 1 base and J by 2 bases, with 5 bases left in between. This CDR3 is 13 amino acids long. CDR3 bases: TGTGCCAGCAGCCAAGGGATCAACTATGGCTACACCTTC. It specifies CASSQGINYGYTF.

This sequence joins TRBV20-1 and TRBJ1-4; TRBD1 matches 7 bases. This CDR3 region has 15 residues. CDR1 is DFQATT, CDR2 SNEGSKA, per germline (reference sequence). V was pared by 6 bases and J by 0 bases, with 7 bases of the junction left unmatched. The CDR3 nucleotides read TGCAGTGCGAGCGTCCAGGGGGCAACTAATGAAAAACTGTTTTTT. Translation: CSASVQGATNEKLFF.

The V call is TRBV20-1, the J call TRBJ1-4, with a possible D match to TRBD1 (5 bases). Germline lookup yields CDR1 DFQATT and CDR2 SNEGSKA (reference sequence). The CDR3 has 14 amino acids. Trimming shortened V by 3 bases and J by 4 bases, and 12 bases separated the two germline ends. CDR3 residues: CSASDMRGNEKLFF. The CDR3 DNA reads as TGCAGTGCTAGTGACATGAGGGGTAATGAAAAACTGTTTTTT.

This chain connects TRBV5-4 to TRBJ1-3; 7 bases fit TRBD1. Looked up from germline, CDR1 is SGHNT and CDR2 is YYREEE (reference sequence). This CDR3 has 16 residues. The J segment lost 0 bases and the V segment lost 4 bases, leaving 7 bases of the junction unmatched. The CDR3 sequence: CASSTGQAISGNTIYF. The CDR3 nucleotides are TGTGCCAGCAGCACCGGACAGGCCATCTCTGGAAACACCATATATTTT.

A single count supports this clonotype. V is TRBV11-2 and J is TRBJ1-2; unclear D gene. The germline CDR1 and CDR2 sequences are SGHAT and FQNNGV. Trimming stripped 3 bases from V and 8 bases from J, with 16 bases between. The CDR3 spans 14 residues. CDR3 in amino acids: CASSFTRPPVGYTF. The CDR3 DNA sequence: TGTGCCAGCAGCTTCACACGGCCTCCTGTCGGCTACACCTTC.

The V and J genes are TRBV29-1 and TRBJ1-1; 9 bases line up with TRBD1. The germline V gene has CDR1 SQVTM and CDR2 ANQGSEA. The CDR3 covers 13 residues. Germline trimming cut 5 bases from V and 4 bases from J; bases unmatched to any gene: 5. CDR3 nucleotide sequence: TGCAGCGTTCTTGGACAGGGGCGCACTGAAGCTTTCTTT. This codes for CSVLGQGRTEAFF. The whole variable domain, filled in from reference TRBV29-1 and TRBJ1-1, reads SAVISQKPSRDICQRGTSLTIQCQVDSQVTMMFWYRQQPGQSLTLIATANQGSEATYESGFVIDKFPISRPNLTFSTLTVSNMSPEDSSIYLCSVLGQGRTEAFFGQGTRLTVV.

This clonotype was counted only a few times. V usage is TRBV7-2 and J usage is TRBJ2-3, with 8 nucleotides matching TRBD1. In germline, CDR1 is SGHTA, CDR2 FQGNSA. CDR3 length: 15 residues. With 5 bases clipped from V and 1 base from J, the junction kept 5 bases outside the gene matches. Written as DNA, the CDR3 is TGTGCCAGCAGCCGTGGGACAGGACGCACAGATACGCAGTATTTT. Residues: CASSRGTGRTDTQYF.

The genes are TRBV20-1 and TRBJ2-1; D not resolved. From germline, CDR1 is DFQATT and CDR2 SNEGSKA (reference sequence). Trimming cost V 0 bases and J 8 bases, with 8 bases left between them. There are 12 residues in the CDR3. The CDR3 bases are TGCAGTGCTAGAGATGATCTTGATGAGCAGTTCTTC. Its protein is CSARDDLDEQFF.